These 27 T cell receptor beta chains came from one sample sequenced in a study of blood T cell repertoires in COVID-19. The assay was immunoSEQ multiplex PCR, and TCRdb's table has in-frame clones only and misses some. In the table there are some 300,000 clones, just under 90% of which are singletons. Input material: PBMCs or T cells enriched from blood (not recorded which). Receptors originate from a woman younger than 45 who had recovered from COVID-19.

This chain links TRBV28 with TRBJ2-7; D is possibly TRBD2 (7 bases). The CDR3 consists of 14 residues. CDR1 and CDR2 (germline): MDHEN, SYDVKM. Trimming removed 5 bases from V and 7 bases from J, with 18 bases in between. This chain's CDR3 is CASSRRGRLGEQYF. The CDR3 coding sequence is TGTGCCAGCAGTCGGCGGGGGCGCTTGGGAGAGCAGTACTTC.

This chain uses TRBV30 with TRBJ1-1; D unresolved. Germline lookup yields CDR1 GTSNPN and CDR2 SVGIG (reference sequence). The V and J ends lost 5 bases and 3 bases respectively, with 19 bases between them. The CDR3 sequence is 15 residues long. The CDR3 DNA follows: TGTGCCTGGGTTCTCTTCAACCGGGTTTACACTGAAGCTTTCTTT. Its translation: CAWVLFNRVYTEAFF.

Written as DNA, the CDR3 is TGTGCCAGCAGCTTGGGACTATTCACAGATACGCAGTATTTT. This encodes CASSLGLFTDTQYF. The chain links TRBV5-4 to TRBJ2-3, with D possibly matching TRBD2 (5 bases). The germline V gene encodes CDR1 SGHNT and CDR2 YYREEE (reference sequence). V was trimmed by 0 bases and J by 2 bases, leaving 7 bases between them. CDR3 size: 14 residues.

The chain uses TRBV15 and TRBJ1-2; 7 bases are a match to TRBD1. This CDR3 comprises 16 residues. V shed 5 bases, J shed 1 base, and the junction held 10 bases outside the gene matches. From germline, CDR1 is LNHNV and CDR2 YYDKDF (reference sequence). In nucleotides, the CDR3 is TGTGCCACCAGCGGGACCCAGACAGGGCTTAACTATGGCTACACCTTC. It encodes CATSGTQTGLNYGYTF.

The chain combines TRBV13 with TRBJ1-3; D is possibly TRBD1 (6 bases). Germline lookup yields CDR1 PRHDT and CDR2 FYEKMQ (reference sequence). The CDR3 spans 15 residues. V lost 0 bases and J 2 bases, leaving 8 bases between the germline ends. The CDR3: CASSLGPGAGNTIYF. In DNA, the CDR3 is TGTGCCAGCAGCTTAGGCCCAGGGGCTGGAAACACCATATATTTT.

The chain uses TRBV4-1 and TRBJ2-1; 11 bases are a match to TRBD2. The CDR3 consists of 17 residues. The trim removed 0 bases at V and 5 bases at J, leaving 6 bases unmatched. From germline, CDR1 is MGHRA and CDR2 YSYEKL. CDR3 sequence: CASSQDPSGRFDNEQFF. Written as DNA, the CDR3 is TGCGCCAGCAGCCAAGATCCTAGCGGGAGGTTCGACAATGAGCAGTTCTTC.

CDR3 amino acids: CASSFFWQEVSYGYTF. The CDR3 DNA sequence: TGTGCCAGCAGTTTTTTTTGGCAGGAGGTTAGCTATGGCTACACCTTC. This chain links TRBV28 with TRBJ1-2, with no clear D. Germline V gene data show CDR1 as MDHEN and CDR2 as SYDVKM. Trimming removed 3 bases at V and 4 bases at J, with 18 bases between. The CDR3 is 16 residues long.

The V call is TRBV10-1, the J call TRBJ2-5; 10 bases match TRBD2. The J segment lost 5 bases and the V segment lost 2 bases, leaving 8 bases of the junction unmatched. The CDR3 extends over 16 amino acids. Germline lookup yields CDR1 WNHNN and CDR2 SYGVQD (reference sequence). For the CDR3, the DNA is TGCGCCAGCAGTGAGGGATCTAGCGGGAGTTGGGAGACCCAGTACTTC. It translates to CASSEGSSGSWETQYF.

The table lists this clone with a count of one. V and J are TRBV7-2 and TRBJ1-1, with 8 bases identical to TRBD1. J lost 4 bases, V lost 6 bases, and 7 bases had no gene match. CDR1 is SGHTA and CDR2 is FQGNSA in the germline V gene. The CDR3 is 14 residues long. The DNA for the CDR3 is TGTGCCAGCAGTCAAGGACAGGGCACCACTGAAGCTTTCTTT. Protein sequence: CASSQGQGTTEAFF.

The chain couples TRBV4-2 to TRBJ1-1; TRBD1 aligns across 7 bases. V shed 5 bases, J shed 4 bases, and the junction held 13 bases outside the gene matches. Looked up from germline, CDR1 is LGHNA and CDR2 is YNFKEQ. CDR3 length equals 16 residues. CDR3 amino acids: CASSAQTGIQGTEAFF. In nucleotides, the CDR3 is TGTGCCAGCAGCGCCCAGACAGGGATACAGGGCACTGAAGCTTTCTTT.

The chain carries TRBV9 and TRBJ2-7; 9 bases align to TRBD1. CDR3 length: 15 amino acids. V was clipped by 2 bases and J by 0 bases; unmatched bases: 3. Germline CDR1 SGDLS, CDR2 YYNGEE. CDR3 sequence (DNA): TGTGCCAGCAGCGTTGACAGGGGGTACTCCTACGAGCAGTACTTC. It is translated as CASSVDRGYSYEQYF.

This chain links TRBV12-3 or TRBV12-4 with TRBJ1-1; a weak D match, TRBD1 (5 bases). The CDR3 is 13 amino acids. V was clipped by 1 base and J by 11 bases, with 14 bases between them. Written as DNA, the CDR3 is TGTGCCAGCAGTTTAGGGCTCGGAGGGGACGCTTTCTTT. This encodes CASSLGLGGDAFF.

The chain uses TRBV4-1 and TRBJ1-2; D uncertain. V lost 1 base, J lost 1 base, and 13 bases lay in between. This CDR3 has 16 residues. CDR1 MGHRA and CDR2 YSYEKL come from the germline V gene. The CDR3 loop reads CASSQVIRQVNYGYTF. CDR3 bases: TGCGCCAGCAGCCAAGTAATCCGGCAGGTTAACTATGGCTACACCTTC.

The sample holds one count of this clone. The rearrangement links TRBV4-1 to TRBJ2-3; 10 nucleotides agree with TRBD2. Germline V gene data show CDR1 as MGHRA and CDR2 as YSYEKL. This CDR3 spans 16 amino acids. V shed 4 bases and J 1 base; nucleotides not matched to a gene: 5. The CDR3 region has the DNA TGCGCCAGCAGCCTCCAAGCGGGGGGGGGCACAGATACGCAGTATTTT. Translation: CASSLQAGGGTDTQYF.

V and J are TRBV7-2 and TRBJ1-6; 9 bases map to TRBD1. V shed 8 bases, J shed 10 bases, and the junction held 6 bases outside the gene matches. CDR3 size: 13 residues. Per germline, CDR1 SGHTA and CDR2 FQGNSA. CDR3 sequence: CASGTGKFSPLHF. The CDR3 region has the DNA TGTGCCAGCGGGACAGGGAAGTTCTCACCCCTCCACTTT.

The genes are TRBV7-9 and TRBJ1-3; 12 bases line up with TRBD1. Trimming at V came to 7 bases and at J to 0 bases, leaving 4 bases not matched to a gene. Germline CDR1 SEHNR, CDR2 FQNEAQ (reference sequence). The CDR3 sequence is 16 residues long. CDR3 loop: CASTPGQGASGNTIYF. The DNA for the CDR3 is TGTGCCAGCACCCCGGGACAGGGGGCCTCTGGAAACACCATATATTTT.

The genes are TRBV5-1 and TRBJ1-6; 11 nucleotides agree with TRBD1. Germline V CDR1 and CDR2: SGHRS, YFSETQ. The CDR3 is 19 residues long. V trimming: 4 bases; J trimming: 0 bases; junction bases outside the gene matches: 9. The CDR3 sequence is CASSPQPGQGGSYNSPLHF. CDR3 coding DNA: TGCGCCAGCAGCCCCCAGCCGGGACAGGGGGGCTCCTATAATTCACCCCTCCACTTT.

The chain couples TRBV6-2 or TRBV6-3 to TRBJ1-4, with a weak D call TRBD1 (6 bases). Trimming cost V 0 bases and J 8 bases, with 10 bases left between them. Germline assignment: CDR1 MNHEY and CDR2 SVGEGT. The CDR3 covers 14 residues. CDR3 DNA: TGTGCCAGCAGTTACTCGGGGACACCGGAAAAACTGTTTTTT. As protein: CASSYSGTPEKLFF.

The J gene is TRBJ1-2, the V gene TRBV9, with a possible D match to TRBD1 (6 bases). The CDR3 extends over 15 amino acids. CDR1 and CDR2 (germline): SGDLS, YYNGEE. The ends were cut back, 0 bases at V and 4 bases at J, with 13 bases in the middle. CDR3 DNA: TGTGCCAGCAGCGTAGCTACTCAGGGGCCCTATGGCTACACCTTC. This translates into CASSVATQGPYGYTF.

The chain employs TRBV18 and TRBJ1-2; 7 bases are a match to TRBD1. V gave up 6 bases and J gave up 4 bases; unmatched junction bases: 8. This CDR3 region has 14 residues. CDR1 KGHSH and CDR2 LQKENI come from the germline V gene. CDR3 region: CASSRGEVGYGYTF. For the CDR3, the DNA is TGTGCCAGCTCCAGGGGGGAAGTCGGCTATGGCTACACCTTC.

In this sample, this clone turned up once. The rearrangement links TRBV5-1 to TRBJ2-5; 9 bases are a match to TRBD1. Germline CDR1 and CDR2: SGHRS and YFSETQ. The CDR3 runs to 14 residues. V shed 4 bases and J 6 bases; nucleotides not matched to a gene: 7. In nucleotides, the CDR3 is TGCGCCAGCAGCCCGGGGACAGGGTCGCAGACCCAGTACTTC. The encoded protein is CASSPGTGSQTQYF.

This clone showed up just a few times. The chain is built from TRBV5-5 and TRBJ2-1; D is ambiguous. The CDR3 spans 14 residues. CDR1 is SGHKS and CDR2 is YYEKEE in the germline V gene (reference sequence). Deletions cut 2 bases from V and 5 bases from J, with 11 bases between. The CDR3 spells CASSFGGDHNEQFF. CDR3 bases: TGTGCCAGCAGCTTTGGCGGCGACCACAATGAGCAGTTCTTC.

This chain connects TRBV6-5 to TRBJ2-3; no clear D. The V gene's germline CDR1 is MNHEY and CDR2 SVGAGI. CDR3 size: 12 residues. V was trimmed by 8 bases and J by 5 bases, leaving 11 bases between them. CDR3 sequence: CASWQNKDTQYF. The CDR3 DNA reads TGTGCCAGCTGGCAAAACAAAGATACGCAGTATTTT.

This clone was seen a single time. The J gene is TRBJ2-4, the V gene TRBV15; a possible D gene is TRBD1 (6 bases). V was trimmed by 4 bases and J by 4 bases, leaving 14 bases between them. Germline V gene lookup returns CDR1 LNHNV and CDR2 YYDKDF (reference sequence). This CDR3 comprises 15 residues. CDR3 loop: CATSMGAGSKNIQYF. As DNA, the CDR3 is TGTGCCACCAGCATGGGGGCGGGCAGTAAAAACATTCAGTACTTC.

The CDR3 is CASSLDLTGGYPYEQYF. Written as DNA, the CDR3 is TGTGCCAGCAGCTTAGACCTCACAGGGGGTTACCCCTACGAGCAGTACTTC. The V call is TRBV7-9, the J call TRBJ2-7; 8 bases match TRBD1. Per the germline V gene, CDR1 is SEHNR and CDR2 is FQNEAQ (reference sequence). The CDR3 contains 17 residues. V was pared by 1 base and J by 2 bases, with 10 bases of the junction left unmatched. Full variable domain (remainder filled in from reference TRBV7-9 and TRBJ2-7): DTGVSQNPRHKITKRGQNVTFRCDPISEHNRLYWYRQTLGQGPEFLTYFQNEAQLEKSRLLSDRFSAERPKGSFSTLEIQRTEQGDSAMYLCASSLDLTGGYPYEQYFGPGTRLTVT.

The chain joins TRBV7-2 to TRBJ2-7, with 10 positions matching TRBD2. This CDR3 spans 14 amino acids. CDR1 is SGHTA and CDR2 is FQGNSA in the germline V gene. The V and J ends lost 0 bases and 8 bases, in that order; junction bases with no gene match: 4. As DNA, the CDR3 is TGTGCCAGCAGCTTAGCGTCTAGCGGGAGTCAGCAGTACTTC. It translates to CASSLASSGSQQYF.

The chain joins TRBV12-5 to TRBJ2-1; 7 bases are shared with TRBD2. V trimming: 3 bases; J trimming: 0 bases; junction bases outside the gene matches: 8. The CDR3 has 17 residues. CDR1 is LGHNT and CDR2 is FRNRAP in the germline V gene. The chain's CDR3 is CASGFSRGEDSYNEQFF. The CDR3 coding sequence is TGTGCTAGTGGTTTCTCCCGGGGGGAGGACTCCTACAATGAGCAGTTCTTC.